These T cell receptor beta chains were read from a single sample in a study of shared clonotypes between healthy human individuals. Clones were sequenced by immunoSEQ multiplex PCR, and TCRdb holds only the in-frame ones, with some missing. The sample has 650,000 to 800,000 clones, about 92% seen once. The sequenced sample was naive CD8+ T cells sorted from blood. These receptors all come from a young man in good health. CDR3s include the opening cysteine and the closing phenylalanine or tryptophan. The D gene is left open where the match is weak. Clone size is stated in some rows and not others, as once, few, many or a class when expanded.

>TRBJ1-5|-|-|TRBV15
TGTGCCACCAGCAGAGATTTGGGGGCAAGTCAGCCCCAGCATTTT
CATSRDLGASQPQHF
>TRBJ2-7|-|-|TRBV28
TGTGCCAGCAGCATAAGCTGGGGAAACCCCTACGAGCAGTACTTC
CASSISWGNPYEQYF
>TRBJ1-3|-|-|TRBV28
TGTGCCAGCAGTTTGAACACCGAATACTCTGGAAACACCATATATTTT
CASSLNTEYSGNTIYF
>TRBJ2-1|TRBD1|once|TRBV27
TGTGCCAGCAGGCCCGGGACAGGGTCCTACAATGAGCAGTTCTTC
CASRPGTGSYNEQFF
>TRBJ2-1|-|-|TRBV5-6
TGTGCCAGCAGCCCCTCGGTGAGGTACAATGAGCAGTTCTTC
CASSPSVRYNEQFF
>TRBJ2-6|-|once|TRBV11-2
TGTGCCAGCAGGCCCCCAGGGAGCTCTGGGGCCAACGTCCTGACTTTC
CASRPPGSSGANVLTF
>TRBJ2-5|TRBD1|-|TRBV5-6
TGTGCCAGCAGCCCACGGACAGGGGTGGAGACCCAGTACTTC
CASSPRTGVETQYF
>TRBJ2-1|TRBD2|-|TRBV27
TGTGCCAGCAGGACTAGCGGGAGAGGGAATGAGCAGTTCTTC
CASRTSGRGNEQFF
>TRBJ2-1|TRBD2|-|TRBV27
TGTGCCAGCAGTTCGAATAGCGGGCTCACCTACAATGAGCAGTTCTTC
CASSSNSGLTYNEQFF
>TRBJ2-7|-|-|TRBV19
TGTGCCAGTAGTTCTATTGGGCAGTACTTC
CASSSIGQYF
>TRBJ2-7|-|-|TRBV30
TGTGCCTGGAGCCAAGGTTCCGAGCAGTACTTC
CAWSQGSEQYF
>TRBJ2-1|TRBD2|-|TRBV29-1
TGCAGCGTTGAAGGCGGGAGCGGGAGGGCCTTTTATGAGCAGTTCTTC
CSVEGGSGRAFYEQFF
>TRBJ2-2|-|-|TRBV29-1
TGCAGCGTCTGGGGGGAACACGGGGAGCTGTTTTTT
CSVWGEHGELFF
>TRBJ1-1|TRBD1|-|TRBV19
TGTGCCACTCGGACAGGGCCCACTGAAGCTTTCTTT
CATRTGPTEAFF
>TRBJ2-2|-|-|TRBV5-1
TGCGCCAGCAGCTTTTCATTGGGCACCGGGGAGCTGTTTTTT
CASSFSLGTGELFF
>TRBJ2-7|-|-|TRBV7-3
TGTGCCAGCAGCTTGTTCTCCAGTGACAACTCCTACGAGCAGTACTTC
CASSLFSSDNSYEQYF
>TRBJ2-3|-|-|TRBV13
TGTGCCAGCAGCCCCGCGGGACAGCGTAGTACAGATACGCAGTATTTT
CASSPAGQRSTDTQYF
>TRBJ2-7|-|once|TRBV7-8
TGTGCCAGCAGCTCAGCGGTGGGCAGGGCCCTCGAGCAGTACTTC
CASSSAVGRALEQYF
>TRBJ2-1|TRBD1|-|TRBV7-9
TGTGCCAGCAGACACCAGGGGGCCTCCTACAATGAGCAGTTCTTC
CASRHQGASYNEQFF
>TRBJ2-7|TRBD2|once|TRBV7-2
TGTGCCAGCAGCCCGACGGGGACTAGCTTATACGAGCAGTACTTC
CASSPTGTSLYEQYF
>TRBJ2-7|TRBD1|-|TRBV6-4
TGTGCCAGCAGCAGCCGGGACAGGGCTTACGAGCAGTACTTC
CASSSRDRAYEQYF
>TRBJ2-7|TRBD2|-|TRBV10-3
TGTGCCATCAAGGCTAGCGGGAGTGCCTACGAGCAGCACTTC
CAIKASGSAYEQHF
>TRBJ2-3|-|-|TRBV4-3
TGCGCCAGCAGCCCCCAGACTAGAAGCACAGATACGCAGTATTTT
CASSPQTRSTDTQYF
>TRBJ1-5|TRBD1|-|TRBV6-4
TGTGCCAGCAGTGCAGGGGGCGGTCAGCCCCAGCATTTT
CASSAGGGQPQHF
>TRBJ1-1|TRBD1|-|TRBV10-3
TGTGCCATCAGTGACGGGACAGGGTTTACGAACACTGAAGCTTTCTTT
CAISDGTGFTNTEAFF